The 8 T cell receptor beta chains listed next were all sequenced from one sample in a study of T cell responses to AZD1222 COVID-19 vaccine. Measured with immunoSEQ multiplex PCR; TCRdb has only the in-frame clones, and not every one. The sample records more than 110,000 clones, 92% being singletons. Sequenced material: peripheral blood, taken on day 0 of AZD1222 vaccination. Receptors originate from an adult in good health.

The chain links TRBV7-9 to TRBJ1-1; tentatively, D is TRBD1 (6 bases). CDR1 is SEHNR and CDR2 is FQNEAQ in the germline V gene (reference sequence). Trimming cost V 6 bases and J 7 bases, with 18 bases left between them. The CDR3 sequence is 14 residues long. DNA of the CDR3: TGTGCCAGCAGTCAAACAGGGTCCCCTCGTGAAGCTTTCTTT. Its translation: CASSQTGSPREAFF.

The gene calls are TRBV6-5 and TRBJ2-7, with 7 bases identical to TRBD1. The CDR3 length is 13 residues. The V and J ends lost 6 bases and 2 bases, in that order; junction bases with no gene match: 4. Germline assignment: CDR1 MNHEY and CDR2 SVGAGI. CDR3 residues: CASRGTVPYEQYF. CDR3 in DNA: TGTGCCAGCAGGGGGACAGTCCCCTACGAGCAGTACTTC.

The rearrangement links TRBV5-1 to TRBJ2-1; 9 positions match TRBD2. The CDR3 contains 14 residues. V was clipped by 8 bases and J by 2 bases; unmatched bases: 5. Germline values: CDR1 SGHRS, CDR2 YFSETQ. In DNA form, the CDR3 reads TGCGCCAGTCGCACTAGCGGGCCCTACAATGAGCAGTTCTTC. This sequence encodes CASRTSGPYNEQFF. The variable domain in full, with the rest retrieved from reference TRBV5-1 and TRBJ2-1, is KAGVTQTPRYLIKTRGQQVTLSCSPISGHRSVSWYQQTPGQGLQFLFEYFSETQRNKGNFPGRFSGRQFSNSRSEMNVSTLELGDSALYLCASRTSGPYNEQFFGPGTRLTVL.

This clone was recorded once. The chain couples TRBV11-2 to TRBJ2-1; 7 bases map to TRBD2. Germline trimming cut 5 bases from V and 4 bases from J; bases unmatched to any gene: 5. In germline, CDR1 is SGHAT, CDR2 FQNNGV. The CDR3 has 14 amino acids. This CDR3 is CASSRTSAYNEQFF. CDR3 DNA sequence: TGTGCCAGCAGCCGTACTAGCGCTTACAATGAGCAGTTCTTC. The full variable domain, with the rest looked up from reference TRBV11-2 and TRBJ2-1, is EAGVAQSPRYKIIEKRQSVAFWCNPISGHATLYWYQQILGQGPKLLIQFQNNGVVDDSQLPKDRFSAERLKGVDSTLKIQPAKLEDSAVYLCASSRTSAYNEQFFGPGTRLTVL.

V is TRBV19 and J is TRBJ2-1, with 11 bases matching TRBD2. J was trimmed by 5 bases and V by 1 base; bases with no gene match: 10. The germline CDR1 and CDR2 sequences are LNHDA and SQIVND (reference sequence). The CDR3 length is 18 residues. The CDR3 sequence: CASSIGWRGTSGHNEQFF. The DNA for the CDR3 is TGTGCCAGTAGTATAGGATGGAGGGGGACTAGCGGTCACAATGAGCAGTTCTTC.

The J gene is TRBJ2-2, the V gene TRBV18; D is perhaps TRBD1 (6 bases). CDR1 and CDR2 from the germline V gene are KGHSH and LQKENI. Trimming took off 3 bases at V and 3 bases at J, with 8 bases between the two ends. CDR3 length: 14 amino acids. CDR3 DNA: TGTGCCAGCTCACCGAACAGGGACACCGGGGAGCTGTTTTTT. Protein sequence: CASSPNRDTGELFF. Together with reference TRBV18 and TRBJ2-2, the CDR3 gives the full variable domain: NAGVMQNPRHLVRRRGQEARLRCSPMKGHSHVYWYRQLPEEGLKFMVYLQKENIIDESGMPKERFSAEFPKEGPSILRIQQVVRGDSAAYFCASSPNRDTGELFFGEGSRLTVL.

The genes are TRBV27 and TRBJ2-7; D is unclear. The CDR3 consists of 14 residues. Per the germline V gene, CDR1 is MNHEY and CDR2 is SMNVEV (reference sequence). The germline V and J ends were trimmed by 4 bases and 5 bases, with 15 bases remaining between them. CDR3 nucleotides: TGTGCCAGCAGTTCCCTCCCTACAGTGGACGAGCAGTACTTC. Protein sequence: CASSSLPTVDEQYF.

The V call is TRBV7-9, the J call TRBJ1-1; no clear D. Per the germline V gene, CDR1 is SEHNR and CDR2 is FQNEAQ (reference sequence). Trimming removed 0 bases at V and 4 bases at J, with 9 bases between. CDR3 length: 14 residues. Here the CDR3 DNA reads TGTGCCAGCAGCTTAGCGGGGTCGACCACTGAAGCTTTCTTT. Protein sequence: CASSLAGSTTEAFF.